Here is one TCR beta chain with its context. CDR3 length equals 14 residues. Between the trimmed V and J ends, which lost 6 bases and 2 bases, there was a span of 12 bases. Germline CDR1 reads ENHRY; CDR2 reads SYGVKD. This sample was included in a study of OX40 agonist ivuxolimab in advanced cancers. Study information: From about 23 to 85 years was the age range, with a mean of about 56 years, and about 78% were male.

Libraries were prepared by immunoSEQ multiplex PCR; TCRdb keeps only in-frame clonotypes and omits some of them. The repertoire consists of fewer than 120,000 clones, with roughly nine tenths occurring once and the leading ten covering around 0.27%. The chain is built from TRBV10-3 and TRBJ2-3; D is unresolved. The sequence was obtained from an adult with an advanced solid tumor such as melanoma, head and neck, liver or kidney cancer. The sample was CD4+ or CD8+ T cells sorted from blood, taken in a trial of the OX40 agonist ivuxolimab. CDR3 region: CAIRAFGHTDTQYF. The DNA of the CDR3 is TGTGCCATCAGGGCATTCGGCCACACAGATACGCAGTATTTT.